The 28 T cell receptor beta chains presented below share a single source sample, sequenced in a study of metastatic and nonmetastatic thyroid tumors. The entire patient cohort was treatment-naive prior to thyroid surgery. TCRdb reprocessed the PCR reads via MiXCR. The top ten hold 10% to 15% of the sample, which has 13,000 or so clones, 30% to 40% seen once. Material: tumor tissue. The receptors were sampled from a male donor with papillary thyroid cancer or a benign thyroid nodule (not recorded which). Some clones in this sample may be carry-over from other donors' samples.

The rearrangement links TRBV20-1 to TRBJ2-1; 10 bases map to TRBD2. The germline gives CDR1 DFQATT, CDR2 SNEGSKA (reference sequence). Trimming took 2 bases from V and 4 from J; bases not matched to a gene: 8. This CDR3 has 16 residues. The CDR3 here is CSARKLAGEPYNEQFF. CDR3 bases: TGCAGTGCTAGAAAGCTAGCGGGGGAACCATACAATGAGCAGTTCTTC.

This clone was observed a few times. V is TRBV10-3 and J is TRBJ2-7; TRBD2 agrees at 8 bases. J gave up 2 bases and V 4 bases, and 4 bases lay outside the gene matches. There are 14 residues in the CDR3. Germline lookup yields CDR1 ENHRY and CDR2 SYGVKD. The DNA of the CDR3 is TGTGCCATCAGTGTGACTAGCGCTACCTACGAGCAGTACTTC. This translates into CAISVTSATYEQYF.

To note about this clone: A much larger clone differs from this one at a single base, so this may be a read error. Distinct nucleotide sequences in the sample also encode this CDR3. This chain uses TRBV6-1 with TRBJ2-2, with D possibly being TRBD2 (5 bases). The CDR3 length is 15 residues. Germline V gives CDR1 MNHNS, CDR2 SASEGT. The CDR3, as DNA: TGTGCCAGCAGCGAAAGCGGAACGAGCACCGGAGAGCTGTTTTTT. It encodes CASSESGTSTGELFF.

This clone was observed a single time. This CDR3 fails to terminate in the conserved phenylalanine or tryptophan, so it likely reflects a read error. The chain couples TRBV7-6 to TRBJ2-3; TRBD2 is a possible D gene (5 bases). Germline V lookup: CDR1 SGHVS, CDR2 FNYEAQ. The CDR3 sequence is 14 residues long. The V end lost 6 bases, the J end lost 7 bases, and 17 bases lay between the germline ends. The chain's CDR3 is CASSFTGSGNTQYL. The CDR3 nucleotides are TGTGCCAGCAGTTTTACTGGGTCGGGAAATACGCAGTATCTT.

This clone is medium-sized (0.01 to 0.1%) in the sample. The rearrangement links TRBV5-1 to TRBJ2-2; D is possibly TRBD1 (5 bases). Germline V gene sequence: CDR1 SGHRS, CDR2 YFSETQ. This CDR3 is 13 amino acids long. Trimming shortened V by 5 bases and J by 5 bases, and 10 bases separated the two germline ends. The CDR3 bases are TGCGCCAGCAGACAGGAGCAGACCGGGGAGCTGTTTTTT. It codes for CASRQEQTGELFF.

The chain carries TRBV6-1 and TRBJ1-5; TRBD1 is a possible D gene (5 bases). Germline assignment: CDR1 MNHNS and CDR2 SASEGT. The CDR3 has 17 amino acids. The V and J ends lost 6 bases and 0 bases respectively, with 18 bases between them. CDR3 protein: CASRGAGDLYSNQPQHF. As DNA, the CDR3 is TGTGCCAGCAGAGGGGCAGGAGACTTATATAGCAATCAGCCCCAGCATTTT.

The genes are TRBV27 and TRBJ2-1; D ambiguous. The CDR3 has 16 amino acids. V shed 3 bases and J shed 0 bases, with 12 bases lying between them. Germline CDR1 reads MNHEY; CDR2 reads SMNVEV (reference sequence). CDR3 residues: CASSFEVPSSYNEQFF. CDR3 bases: TGTGCCAGCAGTTTTGAGGTCCCTAGCTCCTACAATGAGCAGTTCTTC.

The genes are TRBV12-3 or TRBV12-4 and TRBJ1-1; D unclear. The CDR3 spans 13 residues. V was trimmed by 3 bases and J by 6 bases, leaving 11 bases between them. The CDR3 protein is CASSFGVGAEAFF. CDR3 nucleotides: TGTGCCAGCAGTTTTGGGGTTGGGGCTGAAGCTTTCTTT.

The sample holds a few counts of this clone. The chain couples TRBV2 to TRBJ2-2; tentative D call: TRBD1 (6 bases). This CDR3 is built from 14 residues. V was cut by 5 bases and J by 3 bases, with 10 bases left in between. Germline-derived CDR1 and CDR2 are SNHLY and FYNNEI. The CDR3 protein is CASSSQGYTGELFF. CDR3 sequence (DNA): TGTGCCAGCAGTAGTCAGGGGTACACCGGGGAGCTGTTTTTT.

Judged by abundance, this clone is medium-sized. The rearrangement joins TRBV20-1 to TRBJ2-1; 9 bases are a match to TRBD2. Per the germline V gene, CDR1 is DFQATT and CDR2 is SNEGSKA (reference sequence). The CDR3 extends over 15 amino acids. J was trimmed by 5 bases and V by 7 bases; bases with no gene match: 12. The CDR3 sequence: CSGETSGRLNNEQFF. The DNA for the CDR3 is TGCAGTGGAGAGACTAGCGGAAGATTAAACAATGAGCAGTTCTTC.

A few counts support this clone. The chain links TRBV6-1 to TRBJ1-1; D is undetermined. This CDR3 is 15 amino acids long. Trimming took 3 bases from V and 1 from J, leaving 12 bases between them. The germline V gene has CDR1 MNHNS and CDR2 SASEGT. The CDR3 spells CASSDVPRTNTEAFF. CDR3 in DNA: TGTGCCAGCAGTGATGTCCCCCGGACGAACACTGAAGCTTTCTTT.

V and J are TRBV20-1 and TRBJ2-1; 8 nucleotides match TRBD1. This CDR3 spans 15 amino acids. Germline CDR1 DFQATT, CDR2 SNEGSKA (reference sequence). The V gene end was trimmed by 3 bases and the J gene end by 4 bases; junction bases not matched to a gene: 8. The CDR3, as DNA: TGCAGTGCTAGGGACAGGGCTCAGTTTTACAATGAGCAGTTCTTC. This sequence encodes CSARDRAQFYNEQFF.

Comments on this clone: The junction and the germline gene differ at one end; a read error may be behind it. The chain joins TRBV28 to TRBJ1-1, with a possible D match to TRBD1 (5 bases). CDR1 and CDR2 from the germline V gene are MDHEN and SYDVKM. The CDR3 runs to 15 residues. The CDR3 region is CASTYLGRENTESFF. CDR3 nucleotides: TGTGCCAGCACCTATCTGGGACGGGAGAACACTGAATCTTTCTTT.

Here the CDR3 DNA reads TGTGCCAGCAGCGTAGGAGGGTTATGGAGTCAGCCCCAGCATTTT. It specifies CASSVGGLWSQPQHF. J is TRBJ1-5 and V is TRBV9; no definite D call. Trimming stripped 0 bases from V and 6 bases from J, with 13 bases between. Germline V gives CDR1 SGDLS, CDR2 YYNGEE. The CDR3 extends over 15 amino acids.

For the CDR3, the DNA is TGTGCCAGCAGACGGGTAGGGGGGGCAGGAGATACGCAGTATTTT. Protein: CASRRVGGAGDTQYF. The rearrangement joins TRBV27 to TRBJ2-3; D perhaps matches TRBD2 (7 bases). Germline V lookup: CDR1 MNHEY, CDR2 SMNVEV (reference sequence). Trimming left V 6 bases short and J 5 bases short, with 18 bases between. There are 15 residues in the CDR3.

The chain links TRBV2 to TRBJ1-1, with 9 bases identical to TRBD1. V lost 3 bases, J lost 7 bases, and 9 bases stayed unmatched. From germline, CDR1 is SNHLY and CDR2 FYNNEI. The CDR3 length is 15 residues. The CDR3 DNA reads as TGTGCCAGCAGTGATCATTCTGGGACAGGGCTTGAAGCTTTCTTT. Its translation: CASSDHSGTGLEAFF.

The V call is TRBV20-1, the J call TRBJ2-7; D not certain. Germline assignment: CDR1 DFQATT and CDR2 SNEGSKA (reference sequence). V gave up 3 bases and J gave up 2 bases, with 14 bases separating them. CDR3 length: 14 amino acids. In nucleotides, the CDR3 is TGCAGTGCTAGCGATCCACGTGGTACCTACGAGCAGTACTTC. Its translation is CSASDPRGTYEQYF.

The chain recombines TRBV7-6 with TRBJ1-5; 8 bases are a match to TRBD1. The CDR3 is made up of 14 amino acids. The germline gives CDR1 SGHVS, CDR2 FNYEAQ. The V gene end was trimmed by 5 bases and the J gene end by 2 bases; junction bases not matched to a gene: 2. The DNA of the CDR3 is TGTGCCAGCAGCATGGGACAGGGCAATCAGCCCCAGCATTTT. It encodes CASSMGQGNQPQHF.

The chain combines TRBV6-1 with TRBJ1-4, with 7 positions matching TRBD1. V gave up 5 bases and J gave up 10 bases; unmatched junction bases: 10. This CDR3 is built from 14 residues. CDR1 and CDR2 (germline): MNHNS, SASEGT. The CDR3 is CASSQGTVSGKLFF. CDR3 DNA: TGTGCCAGCAGTCAAGGGACAGTCTCCGGAAAACTGTTTTTT.

The rearrangement joins TRBV27 to TRBJ2-5, with D unresolved. Per germline, CDR1 MNHEY and CDR2 SMNVEV (reference sequence). This CDR3 contains 15 residues. With 2 bases removed from V and 2 bases from J, the gap between germline ends came to 12 bases. This CDR3 is CASSLTSPIQETQYF. In DNA form, the CDR3 reads TGTGCCAGCAGTTTAACGTCCCCGATACAAGAGACCCAGTACTTC.

This clone is medium-sized (0.01 to 0.1%) within its sample. The V and J genes are TRBV10-3 and TRBJ2-1, with TRBD2 as a possible D gene (6 bases). CDR1 is ENHRY, CDR2 SYGVKD, per germline. V was pared by 10 bases and J by 8 bases, with 27 bases between. This CDR3 has 16 amino acids. The CDR3 spells CATIGRLEGLGDEQFF. For the CDR3, the DNA is TGTGCCACCATCGGCCGGCTGGAGGGCCTAGGGGATGAGCAGTTCTTC.

This clone has a handful of counts. The genes are TRBV6-5 and TRBJ2-1, with 13 bases fitting TRBD2. The V segment lost 7 bases and the J segment 7 bases; nucleotides outside the gene matches: 13. CDR1 is MNHEY and CDR2 is SVGAGI in the germline V gene. This CDR3 is built from 17 residues. The CDR3 sequence: CASTTLAGGPGWNEQFF. CDR3 bases: TGTGCCAGCACCACACTAGCGGGGGGGCCCGGGTGGAATGAGCAGTTCTTC.

In its sample, this clone was seen a few times. The chain carries TRBV24-1 and TRBJ2-3; D is perhaps TRBD1 (5 bases). V gave up 1 base and J gave up 0 bases, with 7 bases separating them. Germline CDR1 is KGHDR and CDR2 is SFDVKD. The CDR3 length is 15 residues. CDR3 residues: CATSDFRASTDTQYF. For the CDR3, the DNA is TGTGCCACCAGTGATTTCAGGGCAAGCACAGATACGCAGTATTTT.

J is TRBJ2-7 and V is TRBV5-1; 8 bases match TRBD1. Germline CDR1 and CDR2: SGHRS and YFSETQ. J was trimmed by 0 bases and V by 5 bases; bases with no gene match: 7. This CDR3 contains 15 residues. The CDR3 coding sequence is TGCGCCAGCAGACCGGGACAGGAAAGCTCCTACGAGCAGTACTTC. Residues: CASRPGQESSYEQYF.

The chain is built from TRBV6-1 and TRBJ1-3; perhaps TRBD1 as D (5 bases). Germline V gene sequence: CDR1 MNHNS, CDR2 SASEGT. Trimming stripped 0 bases from V and 3 bases from J, with 9 bases between. The CDR3 extends over 15 amino acids. This CDR3 is CASSEARGGGNTIYF. Here the CDR3 DNA reads TGTGCCAGCAGTGAAGCGCGTGGGGGTGGAAACACCATATATTTT.

The chain employs TRBV12-3 or TRBV12-4 and TRBJ2-5, with TRBD2 identical over 7 bases. The CDR3 extends over 16 amino acids. Germline trimming cut 7 bases from V and 8 bases from J; bases unmatched to any gene: 19. This chain's CDR3 is CASTGDVTSSSATQYF. Written as DNA, the CDR3 is TGTGCCAGCACCGGAGATGTGACTAGCTCGTCAGCCACCCAGTACTTC.

The V gene is TRBV20-1, the J gene TRBJ1-1, with D perhaps matching TRBD1 (6 bases). The CDR3 is 14 amino acids. Germline lookup yields CDR1 DFQATT and CDR2 SNEGSKA (reference sequence). Trimming pared 1 base from V and 6 bases from J, leaving 15 bases between. The DNA of the CDR3 is TGCAGTGCTAGAGTTTCTCGGGGGGCCCCTGAAGCTTTCTTT. Translated, it gives CSARVSRGAPEAFF.

The table lists this clone with a few counts. J is TRBJ2-1 and V is TRBV15; TRBD2 matches at 7 bases. Germline CDR1 reads LNHNV; CDR2 reads YYDKDF (reference sequence). J was trimmed by 3 bases and V by 3 bases; bases with no gene match: 2. This CDR3 is built from 14 residues. The CDR3 reads CATSRTSSYNEQFF. Written as DNA, the CDR3 is TGTGCCACCAGCAGGACTAGCAGCTACAATGAGCAGTTCTTC.